This record concerns one TCR beta chain sequence. The sample's time point: cycle 4 day 1 (C4D1), after less than 7 weeks of nivolumab. After autologous stem cell transplantation all patients relapsed, and prior brentuximab vedotin exposure differed between cohorts. The data were taken from a study of PD-1 blockade in classical Hodgkin lymphoma. Germline CDR1 is ENHRY and CDR2 is SYGVKD. V dropped 10 bases and J dropped 4 bases, with 19 bases sitting between them. This CDR3 spans 14 amino acids. Produced via immunoSEQ multiplex PCR; TCRdb's table is partial and in-frame only. The data hold over 70,000 clones, with roughly nine tenths observed a single time.

Sequences were derived from peripheral blood mononuclear cells (PBMCs), sampled before the fourth cycle of nivolumab. V usage is TRBV10-3 and J usage is TRBJ1-1, with D tentatively TRBD1 (6 bases). The TCR originated in a human donor with classical Hodgkin lymphoma. CDR3 amino acids: CATKGVDRSTEAFF. CDR3 nucleotides: TGTGCCACGAAAGGAGTGGACAGATCCACTGAAGCTTTCTTT.